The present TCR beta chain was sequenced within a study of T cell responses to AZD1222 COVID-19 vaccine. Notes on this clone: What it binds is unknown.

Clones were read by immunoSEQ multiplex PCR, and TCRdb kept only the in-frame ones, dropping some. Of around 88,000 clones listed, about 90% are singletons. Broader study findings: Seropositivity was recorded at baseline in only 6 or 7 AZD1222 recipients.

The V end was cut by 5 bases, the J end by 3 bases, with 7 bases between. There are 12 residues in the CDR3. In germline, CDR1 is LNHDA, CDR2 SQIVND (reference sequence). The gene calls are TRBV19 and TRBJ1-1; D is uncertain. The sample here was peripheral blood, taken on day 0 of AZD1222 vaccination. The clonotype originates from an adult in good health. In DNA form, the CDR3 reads TGTGCCAGTAGTTTCCGGGACACTGAAGCTTTCTTT. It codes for CASSFRDTEAFF.